The following is a T cell receptor beta chain sequence with its context. This record comes from a study of spatial heterogeneity in lung cancer. The V end lost 3 bases, the J end lost 6 bases, and 11 bases lay between the germline ends. The CDR3 sequence is 13 residues long. Germline V lookup: CDR1 SGHTA, CDR2 FQGNSA. All TCR cDNA molecules were individually tagged with a unique molecular identifier. TCRdb redid the calling of the 5' RACE reads with MiXCR, one entry per CDR3 protein. The data contain tens of thousands of distinct CDR3 sequences, 4.5% to 7% of them singletons. Time point defined: sample taken at primary tumor resection. 72 TRACERx patients with early, untreated non-small cell lung cancer donated samples. Whole RNA, which was extracted from tumor, nontumor lung tissue or frozen PBMC, was sequenced without any cell sorting.

The chain uses TRBV7-2 and TRBJ1-2; no reliable D call. Sequencing used PBMCs, obtained at surgery. The source is a male donor with early-stage non-small cell lung cancer. The CDR3 DNA sequence: TGTGCCAGCAGCTTGGTTACAACAGATGGCTACACCTTC. Translated, it gives CASSLVTTDGYTF. Filled out from reference TRBV7-2 and TRBJ1-2, the complete variable domain reads GAGVSQSPSNKVTEKGKDVELRCDPISGHTALYWYRQSLGQGLEFLIYFQGNSAPDKSGLPSDRFSAERTGGSVSTLTIQRTQQEDSAVYLCASSLVTTDGYTFGSGTRLTVV.